These 23 T cell receptor beta chains share one sample of origin, sequenced in a study of regulatory T cells in long-lasting Graves disease. Stated time point: newly diagnosed GD, antithyroid drugs for less than 3 months. PBMC-derived RNA was used for the TCR library. Arm-PCR of CDR3 regions and iRepertoire HTBI primers were used to build TCR beta libraries. MiXCR was run by TCRdb on the multiplex PCR reads, yielding one entry per CDR3 protein. This table holds about 400,000 distinct CDR3 sequences, 15% found once. The data also belong to a second study, concerning T cells in Graves' hyperthyroidism and ophthalmopathy.

Sequenced here: peripheral blood mononuclear cells (PBMCs), sampled at new diagnosis, from a patient treated with antithyroid drugs. Receptors were obtained from a middle-aged woman with Graves disease.

The chain carries TRBV9 and TRBJ2-7; D is tentatively TRBD1 or TRBD2 (7 bases each). The germline V and J ends were trimmed by 3 bases and 2 bases, with 12 bases remaining between them. The CDR3 has 14 amino acids. Germline-derived CDR1 and CDR2 are SGDLS and YYNGEE. The CDR3 DNA sequence: TGTGCCAGCAGCGAGGGAGGGACAGCCTACGAGCAGTACTTC. Translation gives CASSEGGTAYEQYF. The full variable domain, rest sourced from reference TRBV9 and TRBJ2-7, is DSGVTQTPKHLITATGQRVTLRCSPRSGDLSVYWYQQSLDQGLQFLIQYYNGEERAKGNILERFSAQQFPDLHSELNLSSLELGDSALYFCASSEGGTAYEQYFGPGTRLTVT.

This chain joins TRBV14 and TRBJ2-7, with no clear D. Per germline, CDR1 SGHDN and CDR2 FVKESK. The CDR3 is made up of 11 amino acids. Trimming left V 1 base short and J 7 bases short, with 5 bases between. The CDR3 spells CASSQVSEQYF. In DNA, the CDR3 is TGTGCCAGCAGCCAAGTCAGTGAGCAGTACTTC. The complete variable domain, with remaining parts taken from reference TRBV14 and TRBJ2-7, reads EAGVTQFPSHSVIEKGQTVTLRCDPISGHDNLYWYRRVMGKEIKFLLHFVKESKQDESGMPNNRFLAERTGGTYSTLKVQPAELEDSGVYFCASSQVSEQYFGPGTRLTVT.

The chain joins TRBV4-2 to TRBJ2-7; D is undetermined. The ends were cut back, 0 bases at V and 5 bases at J, with 11 bases in the middle. The germline CDR1 and CDR2 sequences are LGHNA and YNFKEQ. This CDR3 has 14 amino acids. DNA for the CDR3: TGTGCCAGCAGCCAAGAACGGTATACCCACGAGCAGTACTTC. It yields the protein CASSQERYTHEQYF.

In this sample, this clonotype turned up many times. This chain connects TRBV7-9 to TRBJ2-1, with 7 bases that match TRBD2. The CDR3 has 15 residues. Trimming took 2 bases from V and 10 from J; bases not matched to a gene: 11. The V gene's germline CDR1 is SEHNR and CDR2 FQNEAQ (reference sequence). The CDR3 DNA sequence: TGTGCCAGCAGCTTACTGGTGGGAGGGCAGTCGGAGCAGTTCTTC. The encoded protein is CASSLLVGGQSEQFF. The complete variable domain, with remaining parts taken from reference TRBV7-9 and TRBJ2-1, reads DTGVSQNPRHKITKRGQNVTFRCDPISEHNRLYWYRQTLGQGPEFLTYFQNEAQLEKSRLLSDRFSAERPKGSFSTLEIQRTEQGDSAMYLCASSLLVGGQSEQFFGPGTRLTVL.

This clonotype was seen many times. The genes are TRBV10-2 and TRBJ2-7, with 13 bases that match TRBD2. From germline, CDR1 is WSHSY and CDR2 SAAADI. The CDR3 sequence is 17 residues long. The V and J ends lost 0 bases and 0 bases, in that order; junction bases with no gene match: 2. The CDR3 region has the DNA TGCGCCAGCAGTGAGTCACTAGCGGGAGGGCCCTCCTACGAGCAGTACTTC. It translates to CASSESLAGGPSYEQYF.

This clonotype was seen many times. V gene TRBV20-1 combines with J gene TRBJ2-7; TRBD1 matches 8 bases. The germline CDR1 and CDR2 sequences are DFQATT and SNEGSKA (reference sequence). V gave up 4 bases and J gave up 2 bases; unmatched junction bases: 4. This CDR3 has 13 residues. The CDR3 loop is CSAKGQATYEQYF. As DNA, the CDR3 is TGCAGTGCTAAGGGACAGGCCACCTACGAGCAGTACTTC.

This clonotype was counted many times. This sequence joins TRBV28 and TRBJ2-7; perhaps D is TRBD1 or TRBD2 (5 bases each). The CDR3 contains 14 residues. The V gene's germline CDR1 is MDHEN and CDR2 SYDVKM. V was trimmed by 6 bases and J by 2 bases, leaving 14 bases between them. The CDR3 loop reads CASSRLLGAYEQYF. The CDR3 DNA reads TGTGCCAGCAGCCGACTGTTGGGGGCCTACGAGCAGTACTTC.

This chain connects TRBV7-2 to TRBJ2-3, with a possible D match to TRBD2 (6 bases). Between the trimmed V and J ends, which lost 4 bases and 3 bases, there was a span of 14 bases. The CDR3 runs 15 residues. Germline CDR1 is SGHTA and CDR2 is FQGNSA. CDR3 DNA sequence: TGTGCCAGCAGCTATTGGCCGGGAGAGACAGATACGCAGTATTTT. Its translation: CASSYWPGETDTQYF.

A few counts support this clonotype. The rearrangement joins TRBV19 to TRBJ1-2; D uncertain. V was cut by 3 bases and J by 2 bases, with 4 bases left in between. Germline V gene data show CDR1 as LNHDA and CDR2 as SQIVND (reference sequence). There are 12 residues in the CDR3. CDR3 protein: CASSMANYGYTF. The CDR3 DNA reads as TGTGCCAGTAGTATGGCCAACTATGGCTACACCTTC.

This clonotype came up many times. The chain carries TRBV28 and TRBJ1-2; no definite D call. Trimming left V 7 bases short and J 2 bases short, with 11 bases between. The length of the CDR3 is 13 residues. Per the germline V gene, CDR1 is MDHEN and CDR2 is SYDVKM. The CDR3 bases are TGTGCCAGCAAGGAGGTAGGGAACTATGGCTACACCTTC. As protein: CASKEVGNYGYTF.

This clonotype occurred many times. The chain has TRBV6-1 and TRBJ1-2, with TRBD1 matching 7 bases. CDR3 size: 15 residues. Trimming at V came to 9 bases and at J to 4 bases, leaving 14 bases not matched to a gene. CDR1 is MNHNS and CDR2 is SASEGT in the germline V gene. This CDR3 is CASSSRQGLGYGYTF. The CDR3 DNA is TGTGCCAGTTCATCCCGACAGGGTCTAGGCTATGGCTACACCTTC.

The chain has TRBV20-1 and TRBJ2-3; 10 nucleotides line up with TRBD2. The CDR3 spans 16 residues. V gave up 1 base and J gave up 3 bases; unmatched junction bases: 7. Germline V gene lookup returns CDR1 DFQATT and CDR2 SNEGSKA (reference sequence). CDR3 DNA: TGCAGTGCTAGAGGGTCTAGCGGGAGTATAACAGATACGCAGTATTTT. Protein sequence: CSARGSSGSITDTQYF.

In this sample, this clonotype turned up a few times. V is TRBV7-8 and J is TRBJ2-3, with D perhaps TRBD1 (5 bases). The CDR3 spans 13 residues. Per germline, CDR1 SGHVS and CDR2 FQNEAQ. V was cut by 7 bases and J by 4 bases, with 12 bases left in between. CDR3 residues: CASTIAGPDTQYF. The CDR3 region has the DNA TGTGCCAGCACCATAGCAGGGCCAGATACGCAGTATTTT.

This clonotype appeared a few times. This chain uses TRBV13 with TRBJ1-1; 7 positions match TRBD1. The ends lost 5 bases at V and 1 base at J; junction bases unmatched: 7. The germline gives CDR1 PRHDT, CDR2 FYEKMQ (reference sequence). The CDR3 has 15 amino acids. This CDR3 reads CASSIRGLGNTEAFF. The DNA of the CDR3 is TGTGCCAGCAGCATTAGGGGGCTCGGGAACACTGAAGCTTTCTTT.

This clonotype was recorded a few times. The chain employs TRBV10-2 and TRBJ2-3; 8 bases agree with TRBD2. Germline CDR1 and CDR2: WSHSY and SAAADI. The CDR3 is 17 residues long. V shed 7 bases, J shed 7 bases, and the junction held 19 bases outside the gene matches. This CDR3 reads CASNDGSSGRLTYTQYF. The CDR3 DNA reads TGCGCCAGCAATGATGGTTCTAGCGGGCGACTAACATATACGCAGTATTTT.

This clonotype came up many times. The chain links TRBV12-3 or TRBV12-4 to TRBJ2-2; D possibly matches TRBD1 or TRBD2 (5 bases each). CDR3 size: 16 residues. Trimming took off 2 bases at V and 0 bases at J, with 10 bases between the two ends. This chain's CDR3 is CASSLFGGTNTGELFF. Written as DNA, the CDR3 is TGTGCCAGCAGTTTATTTGGGGGAACGAACACCGGGGAGCTGTTTTTT.

This clonotype was seen a few times. This rearrangement joins TRBV5-1 to TRBJ2-1; 8 bases are shared with TRBD2. Trimming removed 3 bases from V and 7 bases from J; junction bases left unmatched: 18. The CDR3 consists of 18 residues. Germline lookup yields CDR1 SGHRS and CDR2 YFSETQ. The CDR3 reads CASSWGRTSLSIRNEQFF. CDR3 DNA: TGCGCCAGCAGCTGGGGGAGGACTAGCCTCTCTATTAGAAATGAGCAGTTCTTC.

This clonotype was seen repeatedly, ten times or more. This sequence joins TRBV7-2 and TRBJ1-1, with TRBD1 matching over 9 bases. Germline-derived CDR1 and CDR2 are SGHTA and FQGNSA. The J segment lost 6 bases and the V segment lost 5 bases, leaving 16 bases of the junction unmatched. CDR3 length: 17 amino acids. CDR3 in amino acids: CASSRLTGGFSVAEAFF. Here the CDR3 DNA reads TGTGCCAGCAGCAGACTCACAGGGGGCTTTTCAGTCGCTGAAGCTTTCTTT.

This chain connects TRBV19 to TRBJ2-1; 9 bases match TRBD2. This CDR3 spans 16 amino acids. The ends lost 3 bases at V and 1 base at J; junction bases unmatched: 4. Germline lookup yields CDR1 LNHDA and CDR2 SQIVND (reference sequence). The CDR3 sequence is CASSMLAGASYNEQFF. CDR3 sequence (DNA): TGTGCCAGTAGTATGTTAGCGGGAGCTTCCTACAATGAGCAGTTCTTC.

As concerns this clonotype: A read error may explain this, as a much larger clone is one base away. CDR3 nucleotide sequence: TGTGCCAGCAGTGTAAAAGGCAGCGGCTCCACAGATACGCAGTATTTT. Protein sequence: CASSVKGSGSTDTQYF. V is TRBV12-3 or TRBV12-4 and J is TRBJ2-3; TRBD2 is a possible D gene (5 bases). V shed 5 bases and J shed 2 bases, with 17 bases lying between them. The CDR3 is 16 amino acids.

This clonotype has ten or more counts. The chain recombines TRBV12-3 or TRBV12-4 with TRBJ2-3; TRBD1 or TRBD2 may be the D gene (7 bases each). The V and J ends lost 5 bases and 2 bases respectively, with 14 bases between them. The CDR3 is made up of 15 amino acids. CDR3 DNA: TGTGCCAGCAGTGCGGGGGACAGATTCACAGATACGCAGTATTTT. Residues: CASSAGDRFTDTQYF.

The sample holds many counts of this clonotype. This rearrangement joins TRBV11-3 to TRBJ2-5; D not certain. The CDR3 covers 14 residues. Deletions cut 7 bases from V and 2 bases from J, with 14 bases between. Germline assignment: CDR1 SGHNT and CDR2 YENEEA. CDR3 loop: CASTFRFRQETQYF. CDR3 DNA: TGTGCCAGCACCTTTCGATTTCGTCAAGAGACCCAGTACTTC.

In this sample, this clonotype turned up once. V usage is TRBV28 and J usage is TRBJ2-6; D possibly corresponds to TRBD2 (5 bases). The CDR3 totals 18 residues. V was shortened by 6 bases and J by 0 bases, with 18 bases between the two germline ends. CDR1 and CDR2 from the germline V gene are MDHEN and SYDVKM. In nucleotides, the CDR3 is TGTGCCAGCAGCCTCGAGCGGTTCCTCCTCTCTGGGGCCAACGTCCTGACTTTC. It encodes CASSLERFLLSGANVLTF.